Listed here are 24 T cell receptor beta chains from one sample, sequenced in a study of blood T cell repertoires in COVID-19. Only in-frame clones appear in the TCRdb table, and some are missing; sequencing was by immunoSEQ multiplex PCR. The sample has about 170,000 clones; about 80% are singletons. The sample was peripheral blood. These receptors came from a man in his 60s with acute or convalescent COVID-19.

The chain has TRBV11-2 and TRBJ2-3; 7 bases match TRBD2. Germline lookup yields CDR1 SGHAT and CDR2 FQNNGV. The CDR3 covers 13 residues. With 5 bases clipped from V and 5 bases from J, the junction kept 4 bases outside the gene matches. Here the CDR3 DNA reads TGTGCCAGCAGCCCATTAGCGGGAGATACGCAGTATTTT. It codes for CASSPLAGDTQYF.

This rearrangement joins TRBV9 to TRBJ2-1; a possible D gene is TRBD2 (5 bases). The CDR3 contains 15 residues. The V end was cut by 1 base, the J end by 3 bases, with 11 bases between. CDR1 and CDR2 from the germline V gene are SGDLS and YYNGEE. The CDR3: CASSVIGVSYNEQFF. In DNA, the CDR3 is TGTGCCAGCAGCGTAATCGGGGTAAGCTACAATGAGCAGTTCTTC.

The rearrangement uses TRBV5-1 and TRBJ2-2, with TRBD2 as a possible D gene (5 bases). Germline V lookup: CDR1 SGHRS, CDR2 YFSETQ. The CDR3 runs 15 residues. The germline V and J ends were trimmed by 4 bases and 2 bases, with 12 bases remaining between them. In nucleotides, the CDR3 is TGCGCCAGCAGCCTTGGTGAGGGCAACACCGGGGAGCTGTTTTTT. Translation gives CASSLGEGNTGELFF.

The chain carries TRBV6-5 and TRBJ1-5; D is undetermined. Germline assignment: CDR1 MNHEY and CDR2 SVGAGI. V gave up 3 bases and J gave up 0 bases, with 9 bases separating them. The CDR3 contains 15 residues. The CDR3 spells CASSYYGISNQPQHF. In nucleotides, the CDR3 is TGTGCCAGCAGTTATTACGGTATTAGCAATCAGCCCCAGCATTTT.

The rearrangement uses TRBV19 and TRBJ1-6; 8 bases fit TRBD1. The germline V gene encodes CDR1 LNHDA and CDR2 SQIVND (reference sequence). V shed 6 bases and J 5 bases; nucleotides not matched to a gene: 3. The CDR3 has 14 amino acids. DNA for the CDR3: TGTGCCAGTAGAATGGACAGGGATAATTCACCCCTCCACTTT. It translates to CASRMDRDNSPLHF.

The V call is TRBV27, the J call TRBJ1-1; the D is unclear. The germline V gene has CDR1 MNHEY and CDR2 SMNVEV (reference sequence). The V and J ends lost 2 bases and 4 bases respectively, with 14 bases between them. The CDR3 is 15 residues long. CDR3 region: CASSLRAETSTEAFF. The CDR3 DNA is TGTGCCAGCAGTTTAAGAGCGGAGACCTCCACTGAAGCTTTCTTT.

This clone was found many times. The CDR3 sequence is CALHKQGPLHF. The CDR3 DNA follows: TGTGCCTTGCATAAACAGGGACCCCTCCACTTT. This chain links TRBV30 with TRBJ1-6; D might be TRBD1 (6 bases). The ends were cut back, 7 bases at V and 12 bases at J, with 13 bases in the middle. CDR1 and CDR2 from the germline V gene are GTSNPN and SVGIG (reference sequence). This CDR3 region has 11 residues.

The rearrangement uses TRBV13 and TRBJ2-7; TRBD1 aligns across 7 bases. J gave up 5 bases and V 0 bases, and 4 bases lay outside the gene matches. CDR1 PRHDT and CDR2 FYEKMQ come from the germline V gene (reference sequence). The CDR3 extends over 14 amino acids. CDR3 in amino acids: CASSLGRGIHEQYF. The CDR3 DNA follows: TGTGCCAGCAGCTTAGGCAGGGGGATCCACGAGCAGTACTTC.

This chain connects TRBV3-1 (or the pseudogene TRBV3-2) to TRBJ2-3; TRBD2 matches 13 bases. Germline V CDR1 and CDR2: LGHDT, YNNKEL (reference sequence). The V and J ends lost 5 bases and 5 bases, in that order; junction bases with no gene match: 7. The CDR3 length is 16 residues. The CDR3 DNA reads as TGTGCCAGCAGCTCCGGACTAGCGGGGGTGAAAGATACGCAGTATTTT. Translated: CASSSGLAGVKDTQYF.

This clone was seen repeatedly, ten times or more. The chain joins TRBV9 to TRBJ1-4; 8 positions agree with TRBD1. The CDR3 extends over 15 amino acids. Germline values: CDR1 SGDLS, CDR2 YYNGEE. The junction had 8 bases not matched to a gene; V was cut back by 2 bases and J by 8 bases. The CDR3 reads CASSVRTGSREKLFF. The CDR3, as DNA: TGTGCCAGCAGCGTTCGGACAGGGTCTCGGGAAAAACTGTTTTTT. The entire variable domain, with the rest obtained from reference TRBV9 and TRBJ1-4, is as follows: DSGVTQTPKHLITATGQRVTLRCSPRSGDLSVYWYQQSLDQGLQFLIQYYNGEERAKGNILERFSAQQFPDLHSELNLSSLELGDSALYFCASSVRTGSREKLFFGSGTQLSVL.

The chain uses TRBV28 and TRBJ2-6; possibly TRBD1 for D (6 bases). The V end lost 6 bases, the J end lost 1 base, and 10 bases lay between the germline ends. The CDR3 covers 15 residues. CDR1 and CDR2 (germline): MDHEN, SYDVKM. CDR3 residues: CASRVQGSGANVLTF. The CDR3 DNA follows: TGTGCCAGCAGGGTACAGGGATCTGGGGCCAACGTCCTGACTTTC.

V gene TRBV15 combines with J gene TRBJ2-7, with 11 bases aligning to TRBD1. The CDR3 is 14 residues long. The junction had 6 bases not matched to a gene; V was cut back by 3 bases and J by 8 bases. Per the germline V gene, CDR1 is LNHNV and CDR2 is YYDKDF (reference sequence). CDR3 protein: CATSRDRGQYKQYF. The CDR3 nucleotides are TGTGCCACCAGCAGGGACAGGGGGCAGTACAAGCAGTACTTC.

This clone occurred many times. This chain connects TRBV20-1 to TRBJ1-1; TRBD1 is a possible D gene (5 bases). The CDR3 is 13 amino acids. The germline CDR1 and CDR2 sequences are DFQATT and SNEGSKA (reference sequence). Trimming removed 3 bases from V and 4 bases from J, with 12 bases in between. CDR3 bases: TGCAGTGCTAGTCAGGGAGGACGCACTGAAGCTTTCTTT. This sequence encodes CSASQGGRTEAFF.

The J gene is TRBJ1-4, the V gene TRBV6-5, with TRBD1 matching 10 bases. This CDR3 spans 14 amino acids. Trimming removed 10 bases from V and 4 bases from J; junction bases left unmatched: 6. CDR1 and CDR2 (germline): MNHEY, SVGAGI. The CDR3 DNA sequence: TGTGCCACCGGGACAGGGGTTTTTAATGAAAAACTGTTTTTT. Translated, it gives CATGTGVFNEKLFF.

The V and J genes are TRBV5-1 and TRBJ2-7; 9 bases agree with TRBD1. V trimming: 0 bases; J trimming: 3 bases; junction bases outside the gene matches: 7. CDR3 length: 16 residues. The germline V gene has CDR1 SGHRS and CDR2 YFSETQ. The CDR3 nucleotides read TGCGCCAGCAGCTTGGCCCCCGTGACAGGGGGCTACGAGCAGTACTTC. It encodes CASSLAPVTGGYEQYF.

The rearrangement joins TRBV30 to TRBJ1-2, with D possibly TRBD1 on 6 matching bases. This CDR3 spans 11 amino acids. Germline assignment: CDR1 GTSNPN and CDR2 SVGIG (reference sequence). Trimming cost V 3 bases and J 11 bases, with 13 bases left between them. The CDR3 region has the DNA TGTGCCTGGAGCATCATTCAGGGGTACACCTTC. Amino acids: CAWSIIQGYTF.

V gene TRBV19 combines with J gene TRBJ2-7; D not certain. Deletions cut 7 bases from V and 0 bases from J, with 10 bases between. This CDR3 has 13 amino acids. The germline CDR1 and CDR2 sequences are LNHDA and SQIVND (reference sequence). The CDR3 loop is CASKRTDSYEQYF. CDR3 coding DNA: TGTGCCAGTAAGAGAACTGACTCCTACGAGCAGTACTTC.

The rearrangement uses TRBV18 and TRBJ2-3, with 12 bases identical to TRBD2. This CDR3 has 17 amino acids. Germline loops: CDR1 KGHSH, CDR2 LQKENI. The ends lost 5 bases at V and 3 bases at J; junction bases unmatched: 9. In nucleotides, the CDR3 is TGTGCCAGCTCATCTACCCGGACTAGCGGGGTTACAGATACGCAGTATTTT. This gives the protein CASSSTRTSGVTDTQYF.

This clone has only a few counts. The chain uses TRBV5-5 and TRBJ2-2, with D perhaps matching TRBD1 (6 bases). V was pared by 2 bases and J by 0 bases, with 14 bases between. In germline, CDR1 is SGHKS, CDR2 YYEKEE (reference sequence). The CDR3 loop spans 17 amino acids. CDR3 sequence: CASSFNPGTTNTGELFF. CDR3 in DNA: TGTGCCAGCAGCTTCAATCCCGGGACAACGAACACCGGGGAGCTGTTTTTT.

The V gene is TRBV5-1, the J gene TRBJ1-6, with 10 bases fitting TRBD1. In germline, CDR1 is SGHRS, CDR2 YFSETQ. The ends lost 4 bases at V and 10 bases at J; junction bases unmatched: 8. This CDR3 comprises 15 residues. The CDR3 DNA reads TGCGCCAGCAGCGAGACAGGGGGCGTAACCTCACCCCTCCACTTT. This sequence encodes CASSETGGVTSPLHF.

The J gene is TRBJ1-1, the V gene TRBV18; tentative D call: TRBD1 (5 bases). The CDR3 loop spans 14 amino acids. V was shortened by 0 bases and J by 6 bases, with 11 bases between the two germline ends. Germline V gene sequence: CDR1 KGHSH, CDR2 LQKENI. DNA of the CDR3: TGTGCCAGCTCACCACCGGGGCTACCTTCTGAAGCTTTCTTT. This encodes CASSPPGLPSEAFF.

The sample holds one count of this clone. The chain employs TRBV5-6 and TRBJ2-7; 7 nucleotides agree with TRBD2. The CDR3 totals 14 residues. Germline V gene data show CDR1 as SGHDT and CDR2 as YYEEEE. Losses at the gene ends were 0 bases for V and 2 bases for J; bases not matched to a gene: 2. CDR3 region: CASSLGEGPYEQYF. The DNA for the CDR3 is TGTGCCAGCAGCTTGGGGGAGGGTCCCTACGAGCAGTACTTC.

There are many counts of this clone. The V call is TRBV12-3 or TRBV12-4, the J call TRBJ1-1; 7 nucleotides line up with TRBD1. This CDR3 spans 12 amino acids. The trim removed 5 bases at V and 5 bases at J, leaving 2 bases unmatched. CDR3 bases: TGTGCCAGCAGTCCCAGGGGGACTGAAGCTTTCTTT. Encoded protein: CASSPRGTEAFF.

Only a few counts were recorded for this clone. This specimen includes other DNA sequences encoding the same CDR3. The chain links TRBV5-6 to TRBJ1-5, with D uncertain. The germline V gene encodes CDR1 SGHDT and CDR2 YYEEEE. Trimming shortened V by 2 bases and J by 7 bases, and 13 bases separated the two germline ends. The length of the CDR3 is 14 residues. CDR3 sequence (DNA): TGTGCCAGCAGCTTTTTGACGGGGAACCAGCCCCAGCATTTT. It encodes CASSFLTGNQPQHF.